These T cell receptor beta chains were read from a single sample in a study of T cell repertoires in cytomegalovirus infection. TCRdb independently ran MiXCR on the reads; one entry per CDR3 protein. The table lists 350,000 to 500,000 distinct CDR3 sequences, about a third of them singletons. The material sequenced was PBMCs. Source of these receptors: a human donor in good health (CMV status not recorded). Some clones in this sample may be carry-over from other donors' samples. Each CDR3 is given with its conserved first and last residue. The order of the fields is J gene, V gene, D gene, clone size, CDR3 DNA, CDR3 protein. A D gene is named only where the DNA matches it firmly. For some rows the clone size is stated as once, few or many, or as a class when expanded; others skip it.

TRBJ1-2 TRBV7-2 NA many TGTGCCAGCAGCTTATTTCAGGGGATCTATGGCTACACCTTC CASSLFQGIYGYTF
TRBJ1-2 TRBV7-2 NA many TGTGCCAGCAGCTCCCCCCCTGGGAGGACCTATGGCTACACCTTC CASSSPPGRTYGYTF
TRBJ2-1 TRBV29-1 NA few TGCAGCGTTTACCAATTGAGCTCCTACAATGAGCAGTTCTTC CSVYQLSSYNEQFF
TRBJ1-2 TRBV20-1 TRBD1 many TGCAGTGCTAGAGAGGCTGTGGGACAGGGCTATGGCTACACCTTC CSAREAVGQGYGYTF
TRBJ1-4 TRBV7-6 NA many TGTGCCAGCAGCTTGTCCCCCGGGGCCTTTAATGAAAAACTGTTTTTT CASSLSPGAFNEKLFF
TRBJ2-4 TRBV4-3 NA few TGCGCCAGCAGCCAAGATTTTCGGGGGGCTAAGGCCAAAAACATTCAGTACTTC CASSQDFRGAKAKNIQYF
TRBJ1-6 TRBV7-6 NA many TGTGCCAGCAGCCGGGACGTAGGGTTTAATTCACCCCTCCACTTT CASSRDVGFNSPLHF
TRBJ2-5 TRBV6-1 NA many TGTGCCAGCAATGACTACGGGCAAGAGACCCAGTACTTC CASNDYGQETQYF
TRBJ1-1 TRBV14 NA few TGTGCCAGCAGCCAAAGGAGGGTGTCAGGCAGTAACACTGAAGCTTTCTTT CASSQRRVSGSNTEAFF
TRBJ2-1 TRBV29-1 NA NA TGCAGCGTTGAGGGCCAGTTCTCCTACAATGAGCAGTTCTTC CSVEGQFSYNEQFF
TRBJ1-2 TRBV3-1 NA NA TGTGCCAGCAGCCAAGCTCGGTTGCACTATGGCTACACCTTC CASSQARLHYGYTF
TRBJ2-7 TRBV19 TRBD1 few TGTGCCAGTAGAAATCCGGGACAGGGACCCTACGAGCAGTACTTC CASRNPGQGPYEQYF
TRBJ1-2 TRBV25-1 TRBD1 NA TGTGCCAGCAGAGGACAGGGCATAAACTATGGCTACACCTTC CASRGQGINYGYTF
TRBJ2-7 TRBV3-1 NA NA TGTGCCAGCAGCCAAGATATTCCGGGAGCCTACGAGCAGTACTTC CASSQDIPGAYEQYF
TRBJ2-7 TRBV19 NA few TGTGCCAGTAGTATTATCCCCCGGACGACATACGAGCAGTACTTC CASSIIPRTTYEQYF
TRBJ2-4 TRBV6-2/TRBV6-3 NA few TGTGCCAGCAGTTACGACCGACCGGCCAAAAACATTCAGTACTTC CASSYDRPAKNIQYF
TRBJ2-1 TRBV7-2 TRBD2 many TGTGCCAGCAGCTCCGGGACTAGCGGGGGGTTCTACAATGAGCAGTTCTTC CASSSGTSGGFYNEQFF
TRBJ2-5 TRBV5-1 NA NA TGCGCCAGCAGCTATATACAAACTCCGGGGGAGACCCAGTACTTC CASSYIQTPGETQYF
TRBJ1-1 TRBV20-1 TRBD1 NA TGCAGTGCAAGACAGGGTTTGACTGAAGCTTTCTTT CSARQGLTEAFF
TRBJ1-1 TRBV7-8 NA many TGTGCCAGCATGAGTGACCCTGGGTCGAACACTGAAGCTTTCTTT CASMSDPGSNTEAFF
TRBJ2-6 TRBV28 NA few TGTGCCGTTGGAGACCCTGGGGCCAACGTCCTGACTTTC CAVGDPGANVLTF
TRBJ1-2 TRBV2 TRBD1 few TGTGCCAGCAGAATACAGGGGACAAAGGAATATGGCTACACCTTC CASRIQGTKEYGYTF
TRBJ2-5 TRBV20-1 NA few TGCAGTGCTAGAGCGGGGGCCAGGCAAGAGACCCAGTACTTC CSARAGARQETQYF
TRBJ2-7 TRBV7-2 NA NA TGTGCCAGCAGCTTAATATCGGGATACGAGCAGTACTTC CASSLISGYEQYF
TRBJ1-6 TRBV28 NA NA TGTGCCCTAAGTTTGACGGACGGGGGCTCACCCCTCCACTTT CALSLTDGGSPLHF
TRBJ2-7 TRBV19 NA NA TGTGCCAGTAGATCGGTACCCTCGAGGGGAGAGCAGTACTTC CASRSVPSRGEQYF
TRBJ1-2 TRBV7-6 NA many TGTGCCAGCAGCTCACTTCCCGGGGCAGGCAACTATGGCTACACCTTC CASSSLPGAGNYGYTF
TRBJ1-4 TRBV7-2 NA NA TGTGCCAGCAGCTTAGCGCTAGAAGGGGGTAAAGGAAAACTGTTTTTT CASSLALEGGKGKLFF
TRBJ2-7 TRBV6-5 TRBD1 many TGTGCCAGCAGTTACAACAAACAGGGGCTTGACGAGCAGTACTTC CASSYNKQGLDEQYF
TRBJ2-3 TRBV9 TRBD2 NA TGTGCCAGCAGCGTAGGCGGGGGGGCCACAGATACGCAGTATTTT CASSVGGGATDTQYF
TRBJ2-7 TRBV7-2 TRBD2 many TGTGCCAGCAGCTTAGCGTCTGGTCTAGCGGGGGACTACGAGCAGTACTTC CASSLASGLAGDYEQYF
TRBJ2-4 TRBV7-2 TRBD2 many TGTGCCAGCAGCTTAGAAGGCCGGGTGGCCGGGAGGAGGATAGCCAAAAACATTCAGTACTTC CASSLEGRVAGRRIAKNIQYF
TRBJ2-7 TRBV12-3/TRBV12-4 NA NA TGTGCCAGCAGCCGTGGGACTGCAGTTGGCTACGAGCAGTACTTC CASSRGTAVGYEQYF
TRBJ1-6 TRBV5-4 TRBD1 NA TGTGCCAGCAGCAGAAAACAGGGGGCGTATAATTCACCCCTCCACTTT CASSRKQGAYNSPLHF
TRBJ2-3 TRBV6-5 NA NA TGTGCCAGCAGTTACGAGGCCGCAGACACAGATACGCAGTATTTT CASSYEAADTDTQYF
TRBJ1-5 TRBV12-3/TRBV12-4 NA NA TGTGCCAGCAGTTTAGCAGGGTTTATCAATCAGCCCCAGCATTTT CASSLAGFINQPQHF
TRBJ1-4 TRBV27 NA few TGTGCCAGCAGTCCCTACGGGGGGTTTAATGAAAAACTGTTTTTT CASSPYGGFNEKLFF
TRBJ2-1 TRBV7-2 NA few TGTGCCAGCAGCCCTTTTCGGAATGAGCAGTTCTTC CASSPFRNEQFF
TRBJ1-1 TRBV3-1 NA few TGTGCCAGCACCCTGATGACAGCGAACACTGAAGCTTTCTTT CASTLMTANTEAFF
TRBJ1-4 TRBV4-1 NA NA TGCGCCAGCAGCCCCGAGGGGTTTACACTGTTTTTT CASSPEGFTLFF
TRBJ1-5 TRBV19 NA NA TGTGCCAGTAGTTTCTCGGACAAGCGTCAGCCCCAGCATTTT CASSFSDKRQPQHF
TRBJ1-2 TRBV12-3/TRBV12-4 NA NA TGTGCCAGCAGTTTTAGTGGGCAGGGACCCTACACCTTC CASSFSGQGPYTF
TRBJ2-3 TRBV7-2 NA many TGTGCCAGCAGCCGCCGAGCCGGGATCACAGATACGCAGTATTTT CASSRRAGITDTQYF
TRBJ2-5 TRBV3-1 TRBD2 NA TGTGCCAGCAGCCCCTCGACTAGCGGGGGCAAAGAGACCCAGTACTTC CASSPSTSGGKETQYF